These T cell receptor beta chains were read from a single sample in a study of T cell responses to AZD1222 COVID-19 vaccine. Profiled with immunoSEQ multiplex PCR; TCRdb holds only in-frame clones, not every one. The sample has just over 90,000 clones; 75% to 90% are singletons. Sequencing used peripheral blood, obtained 28 days after the second AZD1222 dose. These receptors were taken from an adult who received the AZD1222 COVID-19 vaccine. CDR3s include the opening cysteine and the closing phenylalanine or tryptophan. D genes are given only for firm matches. Size is stated for part of the rows, as once, few or many counts, or as a class when the clone is expanded.

len: 18; d_gene: TRBD1; abundance: NA; j_gene: TRBJ2-3; v_gene: TRBV18; CDR3aa: CASSPLEMGQGVPDTQYF; CDR3nt: TGTGCCAGCTCACCACTAGAAATGGGGCAGGGGGTGCCAGATACGCAGTATTTT
len: 17; d_gene: TRBD1; abundance: once; j_gene: TRBJ1-1; v_gene: TRBV19; CDR3aa: CASSIPPRQGTYTEAFF; CDR3nt: TGTGCCAGTAGTATACCCCCCCGACAGGGGACCTACACTGAAGCTTTCTTT
len: 15; d_gene: NA; abundance: NA; j_gene: TRBJ1-3; v_gene: TRBV7-8; CDR3aa: CASSLAGASGNTIYF; CDR3nt: TGTGCCAGCAGCTTGGCCGGGGCCTCTGGAAACACCATATATTTT
len: 14; d_gene: NA; abundance: once; j_gene: TRBJ1-1; v_gene: TRBV28; CDR3aa: CASSRDYGNTEAFF; CDR3nt: TGTGCCAGCAGCCGGGACTACGGTAACACTGAAGCTTTCTTT
len: 15; d_gene: TRBD1; abundance: NA; j_gene: TRBJ2-5; v_gene: TRBV7-9; CDR3aa: CASSWTGGIGETQYF; CDR3nt: TGTGCCAGCAGCTGGACAGGGGGGATTGGAGAGACCCAGTACTTC
len: 17; d_gene: TRBD2; abundance: NA; j_gene: TRBJ2-7; v_gene: TRBV5-1; CDR3aa: CASSLGASGAGSYEQYF; CDR3nt: TGCGCCAGCAGCTTGGGGGCTAGCGGAGCGGGCTCCTACGAGCAGTACTTC
len: 16; d_gene: NA; abundance: NA; j_gene: TRBJ2-3; v_gene: TRBV21-1; CDR3aa: CASSSTSSGITDTQYF; CDR3nt: TGTGCCAGCAGCAGCACCTCTAGCGGAATCACAGATACGCAGTATTTT
len: 12; d_gene: NA; abundance: NA; j_gene: TRBJ2-7; v_gene: TRBV7-3; CDR3aa: CASSPDGYEQYF; CDR3nt: TGTGCCAGCAGCCCGGACGGCTACGAGCAGTACTTC
len: 15; d_gene: NA; abundance: NA; j_gene: TRBJ2-5; v_gene: TRBV7-2; CDR3aa: CASSYSRPYQETQYF; CDR3nt: TGTGCCAGCAGCTACAGCCGACCTTACCAAGAGACCCAGTACTTC
len: 16; d_gene: NA; abundance: NA; j_gene: TRBJ1-1; v_gene: TRBV7-8; CDR3aa: CASSLDKIRGETEAFF; CDR3nt: TGTGCCAGCAGCTTAGACAAAATAAGAGGTGAAACTGAAGCTTTCTTT
len: 15; d_gene: NA; abundance: NA; j_gene: TRBJ2-1; v_gene: TRBV18; CDR3aa: CASSPPVGSRNEQFF; CDR3nt: TGTGCCAGCTCACCACCTGTCGGGAGTAGGAATGAGCAGTTCTTC
len: 12; d_gene: NA; abundance: NA; j_gene: TRBJ1-2; v_gene: TRBV10-1; CDR3aa: CASHPRSGGYTF; CDR3nt: TGCGCCAGCCACCCGAGGAGTGGGGGCTACACCTTC
len: 12; d_gene: NA; abundance: NA; j_gene: TRBJ2-1; v_gene: TRBV7-3; CDR3aa: CASSSTGNEQFF; CDR3nt: TGTGCCAGCAGCTCAACAGGGAACGAGCAGTTCTTC
len: 17; d_gene: TRBD2; abundance: NA; j_gene: TRBJ2-2; v_gene: TRBV4-3; CDR3aa: CASSQEPSGGNTGELFF; CDR3nt: TGCGCCAGCAGCCAAGAGCCTAGCGGGGGGAACACCGGGGAGCTGTTTTTT
len: 17; d_gene: TRBD1; abundance: NA; j_gene: TRBJ1-6; v_gene: TRBV6-2/TRBV6-3; CDR3aa: CASSYSGTGDPNSPLHF; CDR3nt: TGTGCCAGCAGTTACTCGGGGACAGGGGACCCGAATTCACCCCTCCACTTT
len: 17; d_gene: TRBD2; abundance: NA; j_gene: TRBJ2-1; v_gene: TRBV19; CDR3aa: CASTSTRLAGNYNEQFF; CDR3nt: TGTGCCAGTACCTCAACCCGACTAGCGGGGAACTACAATGAGCAGTTCTTC
len: 14; d_gene: TRBD2; abundance: NA; j_gene: TRBJ2-1; v_gene: TRBV9; CDR3aa: CASSVREVHNEQFF; CDR3nt: TGTGCCAGCAGCGTTCGGGAGGTCCACAATGAGCAGTTCTTC
len: 15; d_gene: NA; abundance: NA; j_gene: TRBJ2-1; v_gene: TRBV5-6; CDR3aa: CASSFLDPSLNEQFF; CDR3nt: TGTGCCAGCAGCTTTCTAGACCCGAGTCTCAATGAGCAGTTCTTC
len: 16; d_gene: TRBD2; abundance: NA; j_gene: TRBJ2-7; v_gene: TRBV6-2/TRBV6-3; CDR3aa: CASSRGLAGGTYEQYF; CDR3nt: TGTGCCAGCAGCCGTGGACTAGCGGGGGGAACCTACGAGCAGTACTTC
len: 17; d_gene: TRBD2; abundance: NA; j_gene: TRBJ2-2; v_gene: TRBV4-3; CDR3aa: CASSRLGGGTNTGELFF; CDR3nt: TGCGCCAGCAGCCGGCTAGGCGGGGGGACGAACACCGGGGAGCTGTTTTTT
len: 15; d_gene: TRBD2; abundance: once; j_gene: TRBJ2-1; v_gene: TRBV18; CDR3aa: CASSPLAGTYNEQFF; CDR3nt: TGTGCCAGCTCACCTCTAGCGGGAACCTACAATGAGCAGTTCTTC
len: 16; d_gene: NA; abundance: NA; j_gene: TRBJ1-4; v_gene: TRBV6-5; CDR3aa: CASSYRIYATNEKLFF; CDR3nt: TGTGCCAGCAGTTACCGGATTTATGCAACTAATGAAAAACTGTTTTTT
len: 16; d_gene: NA; abundance: NA; j_gene: TRBJ2-7; v_gene: TRBV2; CDR3aa: CASSDLGTRGGDEQYF; CDR3nt: TGTGCCAGCAGTGATTTGGGGACAAGAGGAGGAGACGAGCAGTACTTC
len: 14; d_gene: NA; abundance: NA; j_gene: TRBJ2-5; v_gene: TRBV19; CDR3aa: CASSISGAQETQYF; CDR3nt: TGTGCCAGTAGTATATCCGGAGCCCAAGAGACCCAGTACTTC
len: 13; d_gene: NA; abundance: once; j_gene: TRBJ2-7; v_gene: TRBV7-3; CDR3aa: CASSLTPSLEKYF; CDR3nt: TGTGCCAGCAGCTTAACGCCCAGTCTCGAGAAGTACTTC
len: 14; d_gene: TRBD1; abundance: NA; j_gene: TRBJ2-1; v_gene: TRBV6-2/TRBV6-3; CDR3aa: CASSYSKNGQGRFF; CDR3nt: TGTGCCAGCAGTTACTCTAAGAATGGACAGGGACGGTTCTTC
len: 13; d_gene: TRBD1; abundance: NA; j_gene: TRBJ1-5; v_gene: TRBV12-3/TRBV12-4; CDR3aa: CASKQQGSQPQHF; CDR3nt: TGTGCCAGCAAACAACAGGGGAGTCAGCCCCAGCATTTT
len: 15; d_gene: TRBD2; abundance: NA; j_gene: TRBJ2-7; v_gene: TRBV6-8; CDR3aa: CASEPRTSRESEQYF; CDR3nt: TGTGCCAGCGAACCACGGACTAGCCGGGAGTCCGAGCAGTACTTC
len: 14; d_gene: NA; abundance: NA; j_gene: TRBJ2-7; v_gene: TRBV7-2; CDR3aa: CASSPRDGVYEQYF; CDR3nt: TGTGCCAGCAGCCCTCGGGACGGAGTCTACGAGCAGTACTTC
len: 15; d_gene: NA; abundance: NA; j_gene: TRBJ1-3; v_gene: TRBV10-2; CDR3aa: CASSGRGSNRNTIYF; CDR3nt: TGCGCCAGCAGTGGGAGGGGCTCGAATCGAAACACCATATATTTT
len: 15; d_gene: NA; abundance: NA; j_gene: TRBJ1-1; v_gene: TRBV19; CDR3aa: CASSQNLFMNTEAFF; CDR3nt: TGTGCCAGTAGTCAAAACCTCTTCATGAACACTGAAGCTTTCTTT
len: 14; d_gene: NA; abundance: NA; j_gene: TRBJ2-2; v_gene: TRBV7-3; CDR3aa: CASSYDGNTGELFF; CDR3nt: TGTGCCAGCAGCTACGACGGAAACACCGGGGAGCTGTTTTTT
len: 12; d_gene: NA; abundance: NA; j_gene: TRBJ1-5; v_gene: TRBV29-1; CDR3aa: CSVKQGDQPQHF; CDR3nt: TGCAGCGTTAAACAGGGAGATCAGCCCCAGCATTTT
len: 17; d_gene: TRBD2; abundance: NA; j_gene: TRBJ2-1; v_gene: TRBV3-1/TRBV3-2; CDR3aa: CASSPQQTSGPNNEQFF; CDR3nt: TGTGCCAGCAGCCCACAACAGACTAGCGGGCCCAACAATGAGCAGTTCTTC
len: 15; d_gene: NA; abundance: few; j_gene: TRBJ1-3; v_gene: TRBV7-8; CDR3aa: CASSHRRQSGNTIYF; CDR3nt: TGTGCCAGCAGCCATCGTCGGCAGTCTGGAAACACCATATATTTT
len: 16; d_gene: NA; abundance: NA; j_gene: TRBJ1-4; v_gene: TRBV27; CDR3aa: CASSFGGGGPGEKLFF; CDR3nt: TGTGCCAGCAGTTTTGGGGGAGGGGGTCCAGGGGAAAAACTGTTTTTT
len: 16; d_gene: TRBD1; abundance: few; j_gene: TRBJ1-3; v_gene: TRBV5-1; CDR3aa: CASSVNRGPSGNTIYF; CDR3nt: TGCGCCAGCAGCGTTAACAGGGGGCCCTCTGGAAACACCATATATTTT
len: 12; d_gene: NA; abundance: NA; j_gene: TRBJ1-1; v_gene: TRBV5-4; CDR3aa: CASRRDLTEAFF; CDR3nt: TGTGCCAGCAGGCGTGACCTCACTGAAGCTTTCTTT
len: 16; d_gene: TRBD1; abundance: NA; j_gene: TRBJ2-7; v_gene: TRBV5-4; CDR3aa: CASSSYLTGDSYEQYF; CDR3nt: TGTGCCAGCAGCTCTTACCTGACAGGGGATTCCTACGAGCAGTACTTC
len: 14; d_gene: NA; abundance: many; j_gene: TRBJ2-7; v_gene: TRBV7-8; CDR3aa: CASSLGGFTYEQYF; CDR3nt: TGTGCCAGCAGCTTGGGTGGGTTCACCTACGAGCAGTACTTC
len: 16; d_gene: NA; abundance: NA; j_gene: TRBJ2-2; v_gene: TRBV23-1; CDR3aa: CASSPPTGPNTGELFF; CDR3nt: TGCGCCAGCAGTCCGCCAACAGGTCCGAACACCGGGGAGCTGTTTTTT
len: 17; d_gene: TRBD1; abundance: NA; j_gene: TRBJ2-3; v_gene: TRBV19; CDR3aa: CASSITKTGGLTDTQYF; CDR3nt: TGTGCCAGTAGTATTACTAAGACAGGGGGCTTAACAGATACGCAGTATTTT
len: 17; d_gene: NA; abundance: NA; j_gene: TRBJ1-5; v_gene: TRBV5-6; CDR3aa: CASSSSQGSWHNQPQHF; CDR3nt: TGTGCCAGCAGCTCTTCTCAGGGGTCTTGGCACAATCAGCCCCAGCATTTT
len: 15; d_gene: NA; abundance: NA; j_gene: TRBJ1-3; v_gene: TRBV3-1/TRBV3-2; CDR3aa: CASSQEANGGNTIYF; CDR3nt: TGTGCCAGCAGCCAAGAGGCGAACGGAGGAAACACCATATATTTT
len: 15; d_gene: TRBD2; abundance: NA; j_gene: TRBJ2-1; v_gene: TRBV29-1; CDR3aa: CSVEGREDSYNEQFF; CDR3nt: TGCAGCGTTGAAGGGCGGGAGGACTCCTACAATGAGCAGTTCTTC
len: 13; d_gene: NA; abundance: NA; j_gene: TRBJ1-1; v_gene: TRBV12-3/TRBV12-4; CDR3aa: CASSLYGNTEAFF; CDR3nt: TGTGCCAGCAGTTTATACGGGAACACTGAAGCTTTCTTT
len: 16; d_gene: NA; abundance: once; j_gene: TRBJ1-6; v_gene: TRBV7-2; CDR3aa: CASSTAVVAGNSPLHF; CDR3nt: TGTGCCAGCAGCACCGCGGTTGTAGCGGGGAATTCACCCCTCCACTTT
len: 13; d_gene: NA; abundance: NA; j_gene: TRBJ1-4; v_gene: TRBV12-3/TRBV12-4; CDR3aa: CASRPGHLEKLFF; CDR3nt: TGTGCCAGCAGGCCCGGACATTTAGAAAAACTGTTTTTT
len: 13; d_gene: TRBD1; abundance: NA; j_gene: TRBJ2-1; v_gene: TRBV30; CDR3aa: CAWRPPGQGEQFF; CDR3nt: TGTGCCTGGAGGCCACCGGGACAGGGAGAGCAGTTCTTC
len: 13; d_gene: NA; abundance: NA; j_gene: TRBJ1-5; v_gene: TRBV30; CDR3aa: CAWSPQTDQPQHF; CDR3nt: TGTGCCTGGAGTCCCCAGACGGATCAGCCCCAGCATTTT
len: 15; d_gene: TRBD1; abundance: few; j_gene: TRBJ1-3; v_gene: TRBV24-1; CDR3aa: CATSDTTGGGNTIYF; CDR3nt: TGTGCCACCAGTGATACGACAGGGGGAGGAAACACCATATATTTT
len: 14; d_gene: TRBD1; abundance: NA; j_gene: TRBJ1-6; v_gene: TRBV9; CDR3aa: CASSLDRGDSPLHF; CDR3nt: TGTGCCAGCAGCTTAGACAGGGGAGATTCACCCCTCCACTTT
len: 14; d_gene: NA; abundance: NA; j_gene: TRBJ2-2; v_gene: TRBV10-3; CDR3aa: CAISESGRTGELFF; CDR3nt: TGTGCCATCAGTGAGTCAGGCCGCACCGGGGAGCTGTTTTTT
len: 13; d_gene: NA; abundance: once; j_gene: TRBJ1-5; v_gene: TRBV2; CDR3aa: CASSLESNQPQHF; CDR3nt: TGTGCCAGCAGTCTGGAAAGCAATCAGCCCCAGCATTTT
len: 16; d_gene: NA; abundance: NA; j_gene: TRBJ2-3; v_gene: TRBV9; CDR3aa: CASSLSGSPSTDTQYF; CDR3nt: TGTGCCAGCAGCCTCTCTGGGAGCCCTAGCACAGATACGCAGTATTTT
len: 12; d_gene: NA; abundance: NA; j_gene: TRBJ2-1; v_gene: TRBV6-5; CDR3aa: CASSYSGREEFF; CDR3nt: TGTGCCAGCAGTTACTCGGGGCGGGAAGAGTTCTTC
len: 16; d_gene: NA; abundance: NA; j_gene: TRBJ1-6; v_gene: TRBV19; CDR3aa: CASSIVGITYNSPLHF; CDR3nt: TGTGCCAGTAGTATAGTCGGAATAACCTATAATTCACCCCTCCACTTT
len: 16; d_gene: TRBD2; abundance: NA; j_gene: TRBJ2-7; v_gene: TRBV5-4; CDR3aa: CASSSETSGSPLEQYF; CDR3nt: TGTGCCAGCAGCTCAGAGACTAGCGGGAGTCCCCTCGAGCAGTACTTC
len: 13; d_gene: NA; abundance: NA; j_gene: TRBJ1-1; v_gene: TRBV2; CDR3aa: CASSEQVNTEAFF; CDR3nt: TGTGCCAGCAGTGAACAGGTGAACACTGAAGCTTTCTTT
len: 15; d_gene: NA; abundance: NA; j_gene: TRBJ1-2; v_gene: TRBV6-5; CDR3aa: CASSYSLLQGYGYTF; CDR3nt: TGTGCCAGCAGTTACTCGCTACTCCAGGGCTATGGCTACACCTTC